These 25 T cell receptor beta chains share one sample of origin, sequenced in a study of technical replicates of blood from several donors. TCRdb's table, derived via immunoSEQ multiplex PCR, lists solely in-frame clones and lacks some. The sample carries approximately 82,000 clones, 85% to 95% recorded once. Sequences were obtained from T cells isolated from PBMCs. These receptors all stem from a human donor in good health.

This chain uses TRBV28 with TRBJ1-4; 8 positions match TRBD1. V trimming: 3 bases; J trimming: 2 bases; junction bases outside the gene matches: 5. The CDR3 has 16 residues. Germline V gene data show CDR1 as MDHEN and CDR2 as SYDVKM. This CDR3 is CASSFSQGATNEKLFF. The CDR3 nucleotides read TGTGCCAGCAGTTTCTCTCAGGGGGCGACTAATGAAAAACTGTTTTTT. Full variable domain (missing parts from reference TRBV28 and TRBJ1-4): DVKVTQSSRYLVKRTGEKVFLECVQDMDHENMFWYRQDPGLGLRLIYFSYDVKMKEKGDIPEGYSVSREKKERFSLILESASTNQTSMYLCASSFSQGATNEKLFFGSGTQLSVL.

In DNA, the CDR3 is TGTGCCAGCAGCTTTGGAGGGCAGGTAGCCAAAAACATTCAGTACTTC. Translation: CASSFGGQVAKNIQYF. The chain combines TRBV7-2 with TRBJ2-4; TRBD2 is a possible D gene (6 bases). V was shortened by 3 bases and J by 0 bases, with 12 bases between the two germline ends. Germline values: CDR1 SGHTA, CDR2 FQGNSA. This CDR3 region has 16 residues.

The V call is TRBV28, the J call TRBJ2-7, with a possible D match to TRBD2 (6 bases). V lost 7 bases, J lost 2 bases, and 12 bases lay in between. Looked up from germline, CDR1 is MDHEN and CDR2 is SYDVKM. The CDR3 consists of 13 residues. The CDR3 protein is CASNGGATYEQYF. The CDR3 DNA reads TGTGCCAGCAATGGCGGGGCTACCTACGAGCAGTACTTC.

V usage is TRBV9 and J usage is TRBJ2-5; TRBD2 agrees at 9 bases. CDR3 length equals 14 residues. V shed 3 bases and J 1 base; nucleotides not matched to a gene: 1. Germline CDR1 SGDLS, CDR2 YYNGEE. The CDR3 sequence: CASSERGAQETQYF. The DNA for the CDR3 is TGTGCCAGCAGCGAGCGGGGGGCCCAAGAGACCCAGTACTTC.

CDR3: CASSYGSGQDTQYF. For the CDR3, the DNA is TGTGCCAGCAGTTACGGATCAGGGCAAGATACGCAGTATTTT. The chain joins TRBV6-5 to TRBJ2-3, with D possibly TRBD1 on 5 matching bases. V lost 2 bases and J lost 5, with 11 bases in between. Per germline, CDR1 MNHEY and CDR2 SVGAGI. CDR3 length: 14 residues.

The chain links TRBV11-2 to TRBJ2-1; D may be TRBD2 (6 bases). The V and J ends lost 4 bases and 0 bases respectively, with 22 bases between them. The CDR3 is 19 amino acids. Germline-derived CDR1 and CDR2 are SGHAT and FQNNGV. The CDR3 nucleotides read TGTGCCAGCAGCTCACCGCCGGGTCGGCGGGGTTACTCCTACAATGAGCAGTTCTTC. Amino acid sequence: CASSSPPGRRGYSYNEQFF.

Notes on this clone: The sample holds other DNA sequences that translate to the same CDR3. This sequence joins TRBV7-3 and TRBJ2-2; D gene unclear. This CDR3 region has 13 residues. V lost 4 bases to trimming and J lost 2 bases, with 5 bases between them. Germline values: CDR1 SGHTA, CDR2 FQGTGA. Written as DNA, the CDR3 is TGTGCCAGCAGCTCCCTTAACACCGGGGAGCTGTTTTTT. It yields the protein CASSSLNTGELFF.

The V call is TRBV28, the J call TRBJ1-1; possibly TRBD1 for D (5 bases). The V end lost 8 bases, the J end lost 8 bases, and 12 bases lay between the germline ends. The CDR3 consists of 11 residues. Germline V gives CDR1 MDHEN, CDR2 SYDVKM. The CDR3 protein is CASSSGGEAFF. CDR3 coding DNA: TGTGCCAGCTCTTCGGGGGGGGAAGCTTTCTTT.

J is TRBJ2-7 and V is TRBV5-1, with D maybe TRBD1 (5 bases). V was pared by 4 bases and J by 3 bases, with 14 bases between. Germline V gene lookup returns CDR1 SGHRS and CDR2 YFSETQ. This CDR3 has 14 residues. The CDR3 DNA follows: TGCGCCAGCAGCCCCCCCGGACAACACTACGAGCAGTACTTC. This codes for CASSPPGQHYEQYF.

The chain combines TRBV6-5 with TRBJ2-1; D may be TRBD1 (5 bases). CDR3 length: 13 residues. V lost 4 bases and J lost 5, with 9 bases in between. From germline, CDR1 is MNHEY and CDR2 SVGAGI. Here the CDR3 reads CASSSRQNNEQFF. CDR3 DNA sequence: TGTGCCAGCAGTTCCAGACAGAACAATGAGCAGTTCTTC.

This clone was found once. In nucleotides, the CDR3 is TGCGCCAGCAGCCAAGACGGCCCAGGGGCCGTATCCTACGAGCAGTACTTC. Protein sequence: CASSQDGPGAVSYEQYF. The chain employs TRBV4-1 and TRBJ2-7; maybe TRBD1 (6 bases). This CDR3 has 17 residues. With 0 bases removed from V and 1 base from J, the gap between germline ends came to 16 bases. Germline loops: CDR1 MGHRA, CDR2 YSYEKL.

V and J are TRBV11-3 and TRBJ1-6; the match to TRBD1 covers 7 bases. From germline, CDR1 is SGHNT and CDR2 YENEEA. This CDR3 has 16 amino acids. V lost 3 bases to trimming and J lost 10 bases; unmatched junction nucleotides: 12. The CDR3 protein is CASSFGTGTEGSPLHF. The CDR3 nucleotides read TGTGCCAGCAGCTTCGGAACCGGGACAGAAGGATCACCCCTCCACTTT. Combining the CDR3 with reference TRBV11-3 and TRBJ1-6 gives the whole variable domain EAGVVQSPRYKIIEKKQPVAFWCNPISGHNTLYWYLQNLGQGPELLIRYENEEAVDDSQLPKDRFSAERLKGVDSTLKIQPAELGDSAVYLCASSFGTGTEGSPLHFGNGTRLTVT.

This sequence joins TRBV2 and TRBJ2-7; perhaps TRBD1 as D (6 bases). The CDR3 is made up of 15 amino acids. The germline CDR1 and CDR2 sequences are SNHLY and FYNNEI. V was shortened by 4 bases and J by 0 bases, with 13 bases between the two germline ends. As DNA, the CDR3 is TGTGCCAGCAGTGGCAGGGGTCTCCTCTCCTACGAGCAGTACTTC. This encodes CASSGRGLLSYEQYF.

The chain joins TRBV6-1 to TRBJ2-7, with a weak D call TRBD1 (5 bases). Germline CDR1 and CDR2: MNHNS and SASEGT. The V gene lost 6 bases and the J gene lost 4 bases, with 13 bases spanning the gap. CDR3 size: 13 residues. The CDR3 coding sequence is TGTGCCAGCAGGAAGGGGCTCGAGTACGAGCAGTACTTC. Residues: CASRKGLEYEQYF.

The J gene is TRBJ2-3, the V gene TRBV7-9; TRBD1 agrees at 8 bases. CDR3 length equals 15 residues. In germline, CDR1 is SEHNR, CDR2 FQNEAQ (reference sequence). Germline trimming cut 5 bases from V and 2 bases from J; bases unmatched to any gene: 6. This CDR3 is CASSVGQVYTDTQYF. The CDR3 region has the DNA TGTGCCAGCAGCGTGGGACAGGTATACACAGATACGCAGTATTTT.

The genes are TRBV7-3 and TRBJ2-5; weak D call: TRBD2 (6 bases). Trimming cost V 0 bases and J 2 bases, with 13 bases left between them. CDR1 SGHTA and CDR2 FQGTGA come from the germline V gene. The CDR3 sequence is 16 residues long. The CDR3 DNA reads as TGTGCCAGCAGCTTAACTCTGGGGGGTTGGCAAGAGACCCAGTACTTC. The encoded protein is CASSLTLGGWQETQYF.

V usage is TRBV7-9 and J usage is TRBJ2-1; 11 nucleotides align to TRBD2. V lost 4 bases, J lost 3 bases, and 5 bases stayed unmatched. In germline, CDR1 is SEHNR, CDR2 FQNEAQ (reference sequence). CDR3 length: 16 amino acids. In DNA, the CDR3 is TGTGCCAGCAGCTCACTAGCGGGAGAAATCTACAATGAGCAGTTCTTC. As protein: CASSSLAGEIYNEQFF.

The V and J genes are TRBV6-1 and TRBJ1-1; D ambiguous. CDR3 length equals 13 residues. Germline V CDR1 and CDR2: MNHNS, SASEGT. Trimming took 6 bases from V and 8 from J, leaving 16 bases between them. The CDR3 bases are TGTGCCAGCAGCGACGACACGTATAACGAAGCTTTCTTT. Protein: CASSDDTYNEAFF.

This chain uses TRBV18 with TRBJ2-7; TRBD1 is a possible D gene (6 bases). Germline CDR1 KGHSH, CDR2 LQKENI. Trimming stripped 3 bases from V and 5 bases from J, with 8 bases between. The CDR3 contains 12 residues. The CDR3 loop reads CASSPGANEQYF. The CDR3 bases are TGTGCCAGCTCACCGGGGGCAAACGAGCAGTACTTC.

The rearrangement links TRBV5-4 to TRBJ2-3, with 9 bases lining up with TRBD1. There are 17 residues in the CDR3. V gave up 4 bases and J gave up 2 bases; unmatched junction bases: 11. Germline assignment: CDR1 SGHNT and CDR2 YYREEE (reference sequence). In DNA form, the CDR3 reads TGTGCCAGCAGCCGGGACAGGGAAGAGGGGTACACAGATACGCAGTATTTT. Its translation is CASSRDREEGYTDTQYF.

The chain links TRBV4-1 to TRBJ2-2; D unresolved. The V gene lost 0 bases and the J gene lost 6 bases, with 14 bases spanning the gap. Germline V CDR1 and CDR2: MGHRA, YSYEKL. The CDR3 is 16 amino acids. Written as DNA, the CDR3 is TGCGCCAGCAGCCAAGATCTGGCCAGGCGATCCGGGGAGCTGTTTTTT. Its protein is CASSQDLARRSGELFF.

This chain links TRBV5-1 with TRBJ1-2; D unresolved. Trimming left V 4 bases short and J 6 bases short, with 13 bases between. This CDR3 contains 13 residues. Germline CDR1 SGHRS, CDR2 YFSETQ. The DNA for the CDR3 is TGCGCCAGCAGCCCCGGGAGTCTAGATGGCTACACCTTC. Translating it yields CASSPGSLDGYTF.

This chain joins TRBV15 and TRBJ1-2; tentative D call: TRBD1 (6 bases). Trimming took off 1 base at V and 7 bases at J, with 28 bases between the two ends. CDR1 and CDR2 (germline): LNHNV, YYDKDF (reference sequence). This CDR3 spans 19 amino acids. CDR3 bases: TGTGCCACCAGCAGAGTTCTCGGGGGCGCGGGGGCCGGTGAGTTTGGCTACACCTTC. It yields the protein CATSRVLGGAGAGEFGYTF.

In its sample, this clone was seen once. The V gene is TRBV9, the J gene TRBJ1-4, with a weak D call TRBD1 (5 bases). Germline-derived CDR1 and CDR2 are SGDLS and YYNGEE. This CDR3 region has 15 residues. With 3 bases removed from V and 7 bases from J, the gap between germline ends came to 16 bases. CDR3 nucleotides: TGTGCCAGCAGCGCCGTCGGGCAGGGCTTTGAAAAACTGTTTTTT. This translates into CASSAVGQGFEKLFF.

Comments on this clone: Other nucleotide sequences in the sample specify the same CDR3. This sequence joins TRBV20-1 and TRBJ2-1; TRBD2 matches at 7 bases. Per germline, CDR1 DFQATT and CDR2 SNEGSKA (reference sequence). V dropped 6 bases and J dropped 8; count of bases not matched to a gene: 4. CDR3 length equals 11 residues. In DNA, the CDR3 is TGCAGTGCATTGGGAGGGGATGAGCAGTTCTTC. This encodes CSALGGDEQFF.